These 16 T cell receptor beta chains share one sample of origin, sequenced in a study of T-cell reconstitution after alpha-beta-depleted transplantation in children. Unique molecular identifiers were incorporated when the TCRbeta library was constructed. One entry per CDR3 protein results from TCRdb running MiXCR on the PCR reads. The table shows 450,000 to 700,000 distinct CDR3 sequences, with roughly a quarter occurring only once. The starting material was PBMCs, obtained before TCRalphabeta/CD19-depleted stem cell transplant. Receptors were obtained from a boy under three years old with Wiskott-Aldrich syndrome, due to receive a stem cell transplant.

This clonotype was picked up a small number of times. CDR3 sequence: CASSFIMGGEQYF. DNA for the CDR3: TGCGCCAGCAGCTTTATCATGGGAGGCGAGCAGTACTTC. J is TRBJ2-7 and V is TRBV5-1, with D possibly matching TRBD2 (6 bases). V was pared by 2 bases and J by 6 bases, with 12 bases between. The CDR3 runs to 13 residues. The germline gives CDR1 SGHRS, CDR2 YFSETQ.

This rearrangement joins TRBV6-1 to TRBJ2-2; the D gene could be TRBD1 or TRBD2 (5 bases each). This CDR3 spans 17 amino acids. V was pared by 6 bases and J by 4 bases, with 21 bases between. CDR1 and CDR2 from the germline V gene are MNHNS and SASEGT. Here the CDR3 reads CASSHLGEGRGTGELFF. The CDR3 coding sequence is TGTGCCAGCAGCCATCTTGGTGAGGGGCGAGGCACCGGGGAGCTGTTTTTT.

As concerns this clonotype: Sequence at one end of the junction differs from germline and may be a read error. The V call is TRBV20-1, the J call TRBJ2-2; D assignment may be TRBD1 or TRBD2 (5 bases each). The CDR3 has 15 residues. Germline CDR1 reads DFQATT; CDR2 reads SNEGSKA (reference sequence). Here the CDR3 DNA reads TGCAGTGCTAGAGATCTGGGACGCAACACCGGAGAGCTGTTTTTT. Protein product: CSARDLGRNTGELFF.

V is TRBV5-1 and J is TRBJ2-1; tentatively, D is TRBD1 (5 bases). CDR1 and CDR2 from the germline V gene are SGHRS and YFSETQ. This CDR3 is 14 amino acids long. Trimming took off 4 bases at V and 9 bases at J, with 17 bases between the two ends. The CDR3 sequence: CASSQDISPGEQFF. The DNA of the CDR3 is TGCGCCAGCAGCCAGGACATTTCCCCCGGTGAGCAGTTCTTC.

The CDR3 loop reads CASSPDGRNQETQYF. In nucleotides, the CDR3 is TGTGCCAGCAGCCCGGACGGGCGGAACCAAGAGACCCAGTACTTC. This rearrangement joins TRBV11-2 to TRBJ2-5; no definite D call. This CDR3 has 15 residues. CDR1 and CDR2 (germline): SGHAT, FQNNGV. V lost 5 bases and J 0 bases, leaving 13 bases between the germline ends.

J is TRBJ2-1 and V is TRBV9; weak D call: TRBD1 (6 bases). This CDR3 spans 14 amino acids. Trimming took off 4 bases at V and 9 bases at J, with 17 bases between the two ends. CDR1 and CDR2 from the germline V gene are SGDLS and YYNGEE. For the CDR3, the DNA is TGTGCCAGCAGCCTCCAGGGGCGGGCGCTTGAGCAGTTCTTC. This translates into CASSLQGRALEQFF.

V usage is TRBV7-8 and J usage is TRBJ2-1, with 13 bases identical to TRBD2. CDR1 is SGHVS and CDR2 is FQNEAQ in the germline V gene. This CDR3 comprises 15 residues. Germline trimming cut 5 bases from V and 6 bases from J; bases unmatched to any gene: 4. The CDR3 region is CASSKGLAGINEQFF. In nucleotides, the CDR3 is TGTGCCAGCAGCAAGGGACTAGCGGGAATCAATGAGCAGTTCTTC. The variable domain in full, completed from reference TRBV7-8 and TRBJ2-1, reads GAGVSQSPRYKVAKRGQDVALRCDPISGHVSLFWYQQALGQGPEFLTYFQNEAQLDKSGLPSDRFFAERPEGSVSTLKIQRTQQEDSAVYLCASSKGLAGINEQFFGPGTRLTVL.

The chain combines TRBV10-3 with TRBJ2-3; TRBD2 agrees at 10 bases. The germline V gene has CDR1 ENHRY and CDR2 SYGVKD. The junction had 4 bases not matched to a gene; V was cut back by 4 bases and J by 6 bases. The length of the CDR3 is 14 residues. DNA for the CDR3: TGTGCCATCAGTGCTAGCGGGAGAGCCGATACGCAGTATTTT. Amino acids: CAISASGRADTQYF.

J is TRBJ2-5 and V is TRBV5-6; tentatively, D is TRBD1 (6 bases). Germline CDR1 SGHDT, CDR2 YYEEEE. Trimming pared 3 bases from V and 4 bases from J, leaving 19 bases between. The CDR3 is 16 amino acids. CDR3 sequence reads: CASSWTLAQGRETQYF. Here the CDR3 DNA reads TGTGCCAGCAGCTGGACCCTAGCTCAGGGGAGAGAGACCCAGTACTTC.

The chain joins TRBV27 to TRBJ2-7; 7 bases line up with TRBD2. V trimming: 1 base; J trimming: 1 base; junction bases outside the gene matches: 4. CDR3 length: 15 amino acids. Germline CDR1 is MNHEY and CDR2 is SMNVEV (reference sequence). In DNA, the CDR3 is TGTGCCAGCAGTTTATTAGGGACTAAGTCCTACGAGCAGTACTTC. Protein sequence: CASSLLGTKSYEQYF.

This sequence joins TRBV10-3 and TRBJ1-3, with TRBD1 identical over 7 bases. This CDR3 comprises 16 residues. Germline CDR1 and CDR2: ENHRY and SYGVKD. The V and J ends lost 2 bases and 0 bases, in that order; junction bases with no gene match: 4. The CDR3 protein is CAISETTGASGNTIYF. CDR3 DNA sequence: TGTGCCATCAGTGAGACAACAGGGGCCTCTGGAAACACCATATATTTT.

This clonotype was detected a few times. V is TRBV5-1 and J is TRBJ1-2, with 7 bases matching TRBD1. Germline V gives CDR1 SGHRS, CDR2 YFSETQ. This CDR3 contains 14 residues. Unmatched junction bases numbered 5, after V lost 1 base and J lost 5 bases. The CDR3 DNA follows: TGCGCCAGCAGCTTGAAAGGACAGGATTATGGCTACACCTTC. This encodes CASSLKGQDYGYTF.

This clonotype has more than one count but fewer than ten. This chain joins TRBV9 and TRBJ2-6; D remains unclear. The CDR3 consists of 16 residues. With 0 bases removed from V and 2 bases from J, the gap between germline ends came to 9 bases. The V gene's germline CDR1 is SGDLS and CDR2 YYNGEE. CDR3 protein: CASSVEARPGANVLTF. Here the CDR3 DNA reads TGTGCCAGCAGCGTAGAGGCCAGACCTGGGGCCAACGTCCTGACTTTC.

This clonotype has only a few counts. This rearrangement joins TRBV6-1 to TRBJ2-2; the D is unclear. Germline CDR1 MNHNS, CDR2 SASEGT. Trimming cost V 6 bases and J 1 base, with 18 bases left between them. CDR3 size: 17 residues. This CDR3 is CASRIDTWGLNTGELFF. In nucleotides, the CDR3 is TGTGCCAGCAGAATAGACACATGGGGTTTGAACACCGGGGAGCTGTTTTTT.

At least ten counts were recorded for this clonotype. The gene calls are TRBV9 and TRBJ2-5, with D perhaps TRBD1 or TRBD2 (5 bases each). Germline CDR1 and CDR2: SGDLS and YYNGEE. This CDR3 region has 14 residues. Between the trimmed V and J ends, which lost 0 bases and 5 bases, there was a span of 11 bases. CDR3 loop: CASSVDGAGETQYF. The CDR3 coding sequence is TGTGCCAGCAGCGTAGACGGGGCTGGTGAGACCCAGTACTTC.

The J gene is TRBJ2-5, the V gene TRBV14; a weak D match, TRBD1 (6 bases). V was trimmed by 3 bases and J by 0 bases, leaving 8 bases between them. The CDR3 spans 14 residues. Germline assignment: CDR1 SGHDN and CDR2 FVKESK. The CDR3 sequence is CASSQRDNQETQYF. The CDR3 DNA is TGTGCCAGCAGCCAGAGGGACAACCAAGAGACCCAGTACTTC.